The 17 T cell receptor beta chains in this list originate from one sample, sequenced in a study of T cell clonality in common variable immunodeficiency. Data came from immunoSEQ multiplex PCR; TCRdb stores just in-frame clones and leaves some out. This sample comprises about 35,000 clones, none seen once only. Sequenced material: peripheral blood mononuclear cells. These receptors all stem from a person aged 18 to 69 in good health.

Comments on this clone: The read ends 3 residues shy of where the CDR3 ends; the end is completed using the germline J gene. This chain connects TRBV19 to TRBJ1-1; D not resolved. Trimming took 10 bases from V and 2 from J, leaving 14 bases between them. In germline, CDR1 is LNHDA, CDR2 SQIVND (reference sequence). CDR3 length: 13 residues. CDR3 in amino acids: CATRERVNTEAFF. The part of the CDR3 DNA that was read is TGTGCCACCCGAGAGAGGGTTAACACTGAA.

This clone appeared many times. The DNA ends 3 residues before the CDR3 does, and the rest of the CDR3 is filled in from the germline J gene. The J gene is TRBJ2-2, the V gene TRBV20-1; 8 nucleotides match TRBD1. Germline CDR1 reads DFQATT; CDR2 reads SNEGSKA (reference sequence). The CDR3 sequence is 14 residues long. The CDR3 DNA, read in part, is TGCAGTCCGATGACAGGGGCCTATAATTCACCG. Protein sequence: CSPMTGAYNSP. The full-length CDR3 reads as CSPMTGAYNSPLFF.

There are many counts of this clone. The DNA ends 3 residues before the CDR3 does, and the rest of the CDR3 is filled in from the germline J gene. The chain combines TRBV7-9 with TRBJ2-2, with TRBD1 identical over 7 bases. The CDR3 runs to 15 residues. Losses at the gene ends were 6 bases for V and 0 bases for J; bases not matched to a gene: 4. Germline-derived CDR1 and CDR2 are SEHNR and FQNEAQ (reference sequence). CDR3 DNA (partial): TGTGCCAGCAGGGGACAGCCAGCGAACACCGGGGAG. Translation gives CASRGQPANTGE. The CDR3, in full, reads CASRGQPANTGELFF. Filled out from reference TRBV7-9 and TRBJ2-2, the complete variable domain reads DTGVSQNPRHKITKRGQNVTFRCDPISEHNRLYWYRQTLGQGPEFLTYFQNEAQLEKSRLLSDRFSAERPKGSFSTLEIQRTEQGDSAMYLCASRGQPANTGELFFGEGSRLTVL.

Regarding this clone: Sequencing ends 3 residues short of the CDR3 end; the germline J gene provides the rest. This chain joins TRBV2 and TRBJ1-6, with D maybe TRBD1 (5 bases). Germline V gives CDR1 SNHLY, CDR2 FYNNEI. This CDR3 is 14 amino acids long. With 8 bases removed from V and 6 bases from J, the gap between germline ends came to 14 bases. CDR3 protein: CASRTTRVNSPLHF. The DNA read from the CDR3 is TGTGCCAGCCGGACAACCAGGGTTAATTCACCC.

This clone was detected many times. The read comes to an end 3 residues before the CDR3 does, leaving the germline J gene to fill in the end. The V gene is TRBV7-3, the J gene TRBJ2-1, with D hard to call. The germline V gene encodes CDR1 SGHTA and CDR2 FQGTGA. V was cut by 4 bases and J by 5 bases, with 12 bases left in between. CDR3 length equals 14 residues. The sequenced part of the CDR3 DNA is TGTGCCAGCAGCTCGAGCCTACTCAACAATGAG. This translates into CASSSSLLNNE. The full CDR3 sequence reads CASSSSLLNNEQFF.

This clone was seen many times. Read coverage stops 3 residues before the CDR3 terminus; the germline J gene supplies the remainder. The chain combines TRBV2 with TRBJ2-1, with 8 bases matching TRBD1. V lost 8 bases, J lost 3 bases, and 6 bases stayed unmatched. The CDR3 is made up of 14 amino acids. Germline V CDR1 and CDR2: SNHLY, FYNNEI. The CDR3 reads CASSDRANYNEQFF. Partial CDR3 DNA: TGTGCCAGCTCGGACAGGGCAAACTACAATGAG. The full variable domain, rest sourced from reference TRBV2 and TRBJ2-1, is EPEVTQTPSHQVTQMGQEVILRCVPISNHLYFYWYRQILGQKVEFLVSFYNNEISEKSEIFDDQFSVERPDGSNFTLKIRSTKLEDSAMYFCASSDRANYNEQFFGPGTRLTVL.

This clone appeared many times. The read ends 3 residues shy of where the CDR3 ends; the end is completed using the germline J gene. V and J are TRBV30 and TRBJ2-5; TRBD1 matches 9 bases. Germline assignment: CDR1 GTSNPN and CDR2 SVGIG (reference sequence). The CDR3 is 13 amino acids. V trimming: 3 bases; J trimming: 5 bases; junction bases outside the gene matches: 4. CDR3 loop: CAWSLTGGETQYF. Partial CDR3 DNA: TGTGCCTGGAGCCTGACAGGGGGTGAGACC.

In the case of this clone: The missing CDR3 end, 3 residues past where the read stops, is filled in from the germline J gene. The V and J genes are TRBV19 and TRBJ2-3; 7 bases match TRBD1. The germline V gene has CDR1 LNHDA and CDR2 SQIVND (reference sequence). There are 15 residues in the CDR3. V trimming: 3 bases; J trimming: 1 base; junction bases outside the gene matches: 4. CDR3 in amino acids: CASSMDRFGTDTQYF. Partial CDR3 DNA: TGTGCCAGTAGTATGGACAGGTTTGGCACAGATACG. The variable domain in full, completed from reference TRBV19 and TRBJ2-3, reads DGGITQSPKYLFRKEGQNVTLSCEQNLNHDAMYWYRQDPGQGLRLIYYSQIVNDFQKGDIAEGYSVSREKKESFPLTVTSAQKNPTAFYLCASSMDRFGTDTQYFGPGTRLTVL.

This clone was seen ten or more times. The sequence runs out 3 residues before the end of the CDR3; the remainder is reconstructed from the germline J gene. This chain joins TRBV7-6 and TRBJ2-1, with 10 nucleotides matching TRBD2. From germline, CDR1 is SGHVS and CDR2 FNYEAQ. The CDR3 contains 18 residues. Trimming cost V 4 bases and J 3 bases; bases outside gene matches: 12. The CDR3 reads CASSSPSGASGSYNEQFF. The sequenced part of the CDR3 DNA is TGTGCCAGCAGCTCTCCCTCGGGGGCTAGCGGGAGCTACAATGAG.

Ten or more counts support this clone. The CDR3 goes on 3 residues after the read ends, and that part is filled in from the germline J gene. The chain recombines TRBV6-1 with TRBJ2-7; either TRBD1 or TRBD2 may supply D (5 bases each). The V gene lost 4 bases and the J gene lost 2 bases, with 18 bases spanning the gap. Per germline, CDR1 MNHNS and CDR2 SASEGT. CDR3 length: 16 residues. The CDR3 reads CASSVGDRRYPYEQYF. The DNA read from the CDR3 is TGTGCCAGCAGTGTGGGAGACAGACGCTACCCCTACGAG.

In its sample, this clone was seen a few times. The read terminates 3 residues ahead of where the CDR3 ends, so the germline J gene completes it. J is TRBJ1-2 and V is TRBV19; D ambiguous. The CDR3 spans 17 residues. The germline V gene encodes CDR1 LNHDA and CDR2 SQIVND (reference sequence). The sequenced part of the CDR3 DNA is TGTGCCAGTAGTGCGCCCGCTAGCGGGCGCTCCTACAATGAC. Its translation: CASSAPASGRSYND. The full CDR3 is CASSAPASGRSYNDYTF.

This clone was detected many times. From the germline J gene comes the end of the CDR3, since the read stops 3 residues before it. The gene calls are TRBV5-1 and TRBJ1-2, with D possibly matching TRBD1 (5 bases). The V end lost 0 bases, the J end lost 5 bases, and 14 bases lay between the germline ends. CDR3 length: 15 residues. Germline V gene sequence: CDR1 SGHRS, CDR2 YFSETQ. The CDR3 DNA, read in part, is TGCGCCAGCAGCTTGGCCTTTTCGACAGCATATGGC. Its protein is CASSLAFSTAYG. From start to end, the CDR3 is CASSLAFSTAYGYTF. Looking up the rest from reference TRBV5-1 and TRBJ1-2 gives the full variable domain: KAGVTQTPRYLIKTRGQQVTLSCSPISGHRSVSWYQQTPGQGLQFLFEYFSETQRNKGNFPGRFSGRQFSNSRSEMNVSTLELGDSALYLCASSLAFSTAYGYTFGSGTRLTVV.

This clone has ten or more counts. Here the CDR3 reads CASRGGQQNTEAFF. Incomplete CDR3 DNA: TGTGCCAGCAGGGGTGGACAGCAGAACACTGAA. This chain joins TRBV2 and TRBJ1-1; TRBD1 is a possible D gene (6 bases). The read terminates 3 residues before the CDR3 end, so the remaining end is supplied by the germline J gene. V was shortened by 6 bases and J by 1 base, with 12 bases between the two germline ends. The CDR3 loop spans 14 amino acids. Germline CDR1 SNHLY, CDR2 FYNNEI.

This clone was picked up many times. With the read ending 3 residues before the CDR3 end, the germline J gene is used to fill in that end. The rearrangement joins TRBV10-3 to TRBJ1-2; 8 positions agree with TRBD1. The CDR3 is 16 residues long. The germline V gene encodes CDR1 ENHRY and CDR2 SYGVKD. CDR3 bases read: TGTGCCATCAGTGACCCCTCGGGACAGGTTATGTCGGGC. This translates into CAISDPSGQVMSG. The full-length CDR3 reads as CAISDPSGQVMSGYTF.

This clone was recorded at least ten times. The covered CDR3 bases are TGTGCCAGCAGCCCCAACGCCAGGGGCTCGGGAAACACC. It is translated as CASSPNARGSGNT. The entire CDR3 protein is CASSPNARGSGNTIYF. This sequence joins TRBV7-3 and TRBJ1-3; tentatively, D is TRBD1 (6 bases). The read ends 3 residues shy of where the CDR3 ends; the end is completed using the germline J gene. Germline V gene data show CDR1 as SGHTA and CDR2 as FQGTGA. Deletions cut 5 bases from V and 4 bases from J, with 18 bases between. This CDR3 has 16 amino acids. The entire variable domain, with the rest obtained from reference TRBV7-3 and TRBJ1-3, is as follows: GAGVSQTPSNKVTEKGKYVELRCDPISGHTALYWYRQSLGQGPEFLIYFQGTGAADDSGLPNDRFFAVRPEGSVSTLKIQRTERGDSAVYLCASSPNARGSGNTIYFGEGSWLTVV.

This clone was counted at least ten times. The sequence runs out 3 residues before the end of the CDR3; the remainder is reconstructed from the germline J gene. The chain recombines TRBV5-1 with TRBJ2-7, with TRBD1 matching 7 bases. This CDR3 region has 15 residues. J lost 1 base, V lost 0 bases, and 4 bases had no gene match. In germline, CDR1 is SGHRS, CDR2 YFSETQ. CDR3 sequence reads: CASSLGQGLSYEQYF. The CDR3 DNA, read in part, is TGCGCCAGCAGCTTGGGACAGGGATTATCCTACGAG. Complete variable domain (other parts from reference TRBV5-1 and TRBJ2-7): KAGVTQTPRYLIKTRGQQVTLSCSPISGHRSVSWYQQTPGQGLQFLFEYFSETQRNKGNFPGRFSGRQFSNSRSEMNVSTLELGDSALYLCASSLGQGLSYEQYFGPGTRLTVT.

Regarding this clone: Relative to the germline gene, one junction end is altered; a read error may explain this. In the same sample, other DNA sequences code for this CDR3. The covered CDR3 bases are TGTGCCAGCTCACCAAATCAACAGGTATCCTCTGGAAACACA. Protein: CASSPNQQVSSGNT. The full CDR3 is CASSPNQQVSSGNTIYF. This chain uses TRBV18 with TRBJ1-3, with a weak D call TRBD1 (5 bases). The sequenced fragment ends 3 residues before the CDR3 boundary, so the rest is inferred from the germline J gene. From germline, CDR1 is KGHSH and CDR2 LQKENI. The CDR3 contains 17 residues. The full variable domain, its missing parts supplied by reference TRBV18 and TRBJ1-3, is NAGVMQNPRHLVRRRGQEARLRCSPMKGHSHVYWYRQLPEEGLKFMVYLQKENIIDESGMPKERFSAEFPKEGPSILRIQQVVRGDSAAYFCASSPNQQVSSGNTIYFGEGSWLTVV.